Reported below is one T cell receptor (beta chain). Profiling relied on immunoSEQ multiplex PCR, and the TCRdb table lists in-frame clones only, not all of them. The sample consists of approximately 150,000 clones, more than 85% of them appearing once. This entry is derived from a study of blood T cell repertoires in COVID-19. For the study at large: Researchers got acute and convalescent COVID-19 samples from the United States, Italy and Spain.

Germline CDR1 reads GTSNPN; CDR2 reads SVGIG (reference sequence). The CDR3 length is 14 residues. Unmatched junction bases numbered 9, after V lost 3 bases and J lost 7 bases. The specimen sequenced was peripheral blood. The TCR sequence derives from a man aged 50 to 60 with active or convalescent COVID-19. V is TRBV30 and J is TRBJ2-1, with 7 bases fitting TRBD2. The CDR3 DNA sequence: TGTGCCTGGAGAAGTGGGAGGGCCGATAATGAGCAGTTCTTC. As protein: CAWRSGRADNEQFF.